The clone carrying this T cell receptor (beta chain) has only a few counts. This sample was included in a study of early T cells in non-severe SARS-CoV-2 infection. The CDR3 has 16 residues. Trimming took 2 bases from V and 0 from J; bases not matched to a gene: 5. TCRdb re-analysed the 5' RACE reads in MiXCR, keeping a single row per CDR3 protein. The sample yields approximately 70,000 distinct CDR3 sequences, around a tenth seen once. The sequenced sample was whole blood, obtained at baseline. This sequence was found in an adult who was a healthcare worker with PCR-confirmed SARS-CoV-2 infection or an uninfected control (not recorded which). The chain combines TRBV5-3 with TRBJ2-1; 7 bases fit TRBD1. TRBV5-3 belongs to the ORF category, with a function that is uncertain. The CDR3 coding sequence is TGTGCCAGAAGCTTTAAAAACAGGGGCTCCTACAATGAGCAGTTCTTC. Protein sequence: CARSFKNRGSYNEQFF.